A selection of T cell receptor beta chains follows, all from one sample in a study of T cell responses to AZD1222 COVID-19 vaccine. Produced via immunoSEQ multiplex PCR; TCRdb's table is partial and in-frame only. The sample contains 120,000 to 150,000 clones, just over 90% of which appear only once. This specimen was peripheral blood, taken 28 days after the second AZD1222 dose. The origin of the receptors is an adult who received the AZD1222 COVID-19 vaccine. Each CDR3 is given with its conserved first and last residue. A D gene is named only where the DNA matches it firmly. Rows may omit the clone size; those that give it use once, few, many or a size class.

V gene	clone size	D gene	J gene	CDR3 DNA	CDR3 protein
TRBV7-6	-	-	TRBJ2-3	TGTGCCAGCAGCTCCGCCCCTAGACAAATCGGTGATACGCAGTATTTT	CASSSAPRQIGDTQYF
TRBV20-1	-	TRBD1	TRBJ2-6	TGCAGTGCTAGTCGTACAGGGGTTTCTGGGGCCAACGTCCTGACTTTC	CSASRTGVSGANVLTF
TRBV6-4	once	-	TRBJ2-2	TGTGCCAGCAGCCGCGTAGGGGCCGGGGAGCTGTTTTTT	CASSRVGAGELFF
TRBV5-6	-	TRBD1	TRBJ2-5	TGTGCCAGCAGCTTGGTCGGGGACAGGGAGGAAGAGACCCAGTACTTC	CASSLVGDREEETQYF
TRBV7-2	-	-	TRBJ2-5	TGTGCCAGCAGCTTAGGTAGCAGCCGAGAGACCCAGTACTTC	CASSLGSSRETQYF
TRBV7-9	-	-	TRBJ1-1	TGTGCCAGCAGCCCCGATAACCTTTTCAACACTGAAGCTTTCTTT	CASSPDNLFNTEAFF
TRBV5-1	-	-	TRBJ1-4	TGCGCCAGCAGCTTGGCTGATGGTCGGGTTGCAAAACTGTTTTTT	CASSLADGRVAKLFF
TRBV6-1	few	-	TRBJ2-2	TGTGCCAGCAGCCTTCCTAAGTCGGGCACCGGGGAGCTGTTTTTT	CASSLPKSGTGELFF
TRBV18	-	TRBD1	TRBJ1-4	TGTGCCAGCTCACCTGCCTTATCAGGGGGCGATGAAAAACTGTTTTTT	CASSPALSGGDEKLFF
TRBV5-6	-	TRBD1	TRBJ1-2	TGTGCCAGCAGACGGGGACAGAACTATGGCTACACCTTC	CASRRGQNYGYTF
TRBV7-9	once	-	TRBJ1-2	TGTGCCAGCAGCTTAAGTGTGCCACGGGAGAGCTACACCTTC	CASSLSVPRESYTF
TRBV11-3	-	-	TRBJ2-1	TGTGCCAGCAGCGAACAGGGTCCCGGGTACAATGAGCAGTTCTTC	CASSEQGPGYNEQFF
TRBV10-1	-	-	TRBJ1-2	TGCGCCAGCAGTGATATCGACAGACCCATTAACTATGGCTACACCTTC	CASSDIDRPINYGYTF
TRBV11-1	few	-	TRBJ1-1	TGTGCCAGCAGCTCCGGACCGGGGGGCTTTTCTTTCTTT	CASSSGPGGFSFF
TRBV29-1	-	-	TRBJ2-1	TGCAGCGTCCCCGGGTCAGCCTACAATGAGCAGTTCTTC	CSVPGSAYNEQFF
TRBV6-5	once	-	TRBJ1-6	TGTGCCAGCAAGGAGGGGGTTAATTCACCCCTCCACTTT	CASKEGVNSPLHF
TRBV7-9	-	TRBD1	TRBJ2-7	TGTGCCAGCAGCTTACCGGCCCCGACAGGGGGGCGTACTCACTACGAGCAGTACTTC	CASSLPAPTGGRTHYEQYF
TRBV11-2	-	-	TRBJ1-1	TGTGCCAGCACCTCTCAGGGGATGTACACTGAAGCTTTCTTT	CASTSQGMYTEAFF
TRBV4-1	-	TRBD1	TRBJ1-2	TGCGCCAGCAGCCAAGATCCGGGACAGGGGGCTAACTATGGCTACACCTTC	CASSQDPGQGANYGYTF
TRBV19	-	-	TRBJ2-5	TGTGCCAGTAGTAGTCATCCCCAAGAGACCCAGTACTTC	CASSSHPQETQYF
TRBV6-5	-	TRBD1	TRBJ1-2	TGTGCCAGCAGTTACAGTACCGGGACAGGGGGGAATGGCTACACCTTC	CASSYSTGTGGNGYTF
TRBV21-1	-	-	TRBJ2-2	TGTGCCAGCAGCGAAGCGGTCCGTAGGGGACCTAAAGAGAACACCGGGGAGCTGTTTTTT	CASSEAVRRGPKENTGELFF
TRBV5-1	-	-	TRBJ2-7	TGCGCCAGCAGCCCCGGCTACGAGCAGTACTTC	CASSPGYEQYF
TRBV5-1	-	-	TRBJ2-6	TGCGCCAGCAGCTTGGCGTTCTCTGGGGCCAACGTCCTGACTTTC	CASSLAFSGANVLTF
TRBV7-3	-	-	TRBJ2-7	TGTGCCAGCAGCTTAACGGGGGGAGACGAGCAGTACTTC	CASSLTGGDEQYF
TRBV5-5	-	-	TRBJ2-6	TGTGCCAGCAGCTTTCCCCGGGGGGCCTCTGGGGCCAACGTCCTGACTTTC	CASSFPRGASGANVLTF
TRBV5-1	-	-	TRBJ2-1	TGCGCCAGCAGCCTGACCGGGACTCCCGCCTACAATGAGCAGTTCTTC	CASSLTGTPAYNEQFF
TRBV11-3	-	-	TRBJ1-1	TGTGCCAGCAGCGCGACCGGTGGGTACACTGAAGCTTTCTTT	CASSATGGYTEAFF
TRBV9	-	-	TRBJ1-3	TGTGCCAGCAGCGTAGGGGAATCTGGAAACACCATATATTTT	CASSVGESGNTIYF
TRBV19	-	-	TRBJ2-3	TGTGCCAGTAGTCTAGGGGTTACGCAGTATTTT	CASSLGVTQYF
TRBV19	-	-	TRBJ1-5	TGTGCCAGTAGTCTATCCCAGGACGGGTACAATCAGCCCCAGCATTTT	CASSLSQDGYNQPQHF
TRBV6-1	-	-	TRBJ1-6	TGTGCCAGCAGTGAAGCGAATTCACCCCTCCACTTT	CASSEANSPLHF
TRBV6-5	-	-	TRBJ1-2	TGTGCCAGCCGCATACTGGGAGCTAACTATGGCTACACCTTC	CASRILGANYGYTF
TRBV18	-	TRBD1	TRBJ1-3	TGTGCCAGCTCACCTAAGGAGGGGGCTTTATCTGGAAACACCATATATTTT	CASSPKEGALSGNTIYF
TRBV3-1/TRBV3-2	-	-	TRBJ2-3	TGTGCCAGCACCCCCAGTTTTGGCGGTTCAGATACGCAGTATTTT	CASTPSFGGSDTQYF
TRBV19	-	TRBD2	TRBJ2-7	TGTGCCAGTAGTCGCAAAACAGGGACGGGAACACTAGCGGGAGTAACTCACGAGCAGTACTTC	CASSRKTGTGTLAGVTHEQYF
TRBV9	-	TRBD1	TRBJ2-1	TGTGCCAGCAGCGCCCATTCGGGACAGGGGGAGGAGCAGTTCTTC	CASSAHSGQGEEQFF
TRBV3-1/TRBV3-2	-	-	TRBJ2-7	TGTGCCAGCAGCCAACTAGGGGGTCTGGACGAGCAGTACTTC	CASSQLGGLDEQYF
TRBV11-2	-	TRBD1	TRBJ1-1	TGTGCCAGCAGCTTAGTGGGAACAGGGGCCCTTGAAGCTTTCTTT	CASSLVGTGALEAFF
TRBV18	-	-	TRBJ2-5	TGTGCCAGCTCACCGGACCAAGAGACCCAGTACTTC	CASSPDQETQYF
TRBV6-5	-	TRBD1	TRBJ1-2	TGTGCCAGCAGTACCTCGACAGGGCATGTTGGCTACACCTTC	CASSTSTGHVGYTF
TRBV5-1	-	-	TRBJ1-2	TGCGCCAGCAGCACGGACGGAGCCCCCTATGGCTACACCTTC	CASSTDGAPYGYTF
TRBV7-3	few	TRBD2	TRBJ2-3	TGTGCCAGCAGCTTGACTAGCGGGGGCTCGGGGCCCACAGATACGCAGTATTTT	CASSLTSGGSGPTDTQYF
TRBV5-4	-	TRBD1	TRBJ1-3	TGTGCCAGCAGCTCGGACAGGGATCAGGGAAACACCATATATTTT	CASSSDRDQGNTIYF
TRBV7-6	-	-	TRBJ1-6	TGTGCCAGCAGCTTAGCGGCCAGGGGCGATTCACCCCTCCACTTT	CASSLAARGDSPLHF
TRBV7-9	-	TRBD1	TRBJ1-5	TGTGCCAGCAGCCTACAGGGGAGCAATCAGCCCCAGCATTTT	CASSLQGSNQPQHF
TRBV5-1	once	-	TRBJ2-3	TGCGCCAGCAGCAACGCAAGGGGGACCTACACAGATACGCAGTATTTT	CASSNARGTYTDTQYF
TRBV2	-	-	TRBJ2-7	TGTGCCAGCAGTGATAGCCCGGATCAGCAGTACTTC	CASSDSPDQQYF
TRBV15	-	TRBD2	TRBJ2-2	TGTGCCACCAGCAGACGGATCGGGACTACCGGCACCGGGGAGCTGTTTTTT	CATSRRIGTTGTGELFF
TRBV7-8	-	-	TRBJ2-2	TGTGCCAGCAGCTTAGAATGGGGGAGTGCGAACACCGGGGAGCTGTTTTTT	CASSLEWGSANTGELFF
TRBV7-9	once	TRBD1	TRBJ1-6	TGTGCCAGCAGCTTAAGTCGACAGGGGAGTTATTCCCCGAATTCACCCCTCCACTTT	CASSLSRQGSYSPNSPLHF
TRBV9	once	-	TRBJ1-5	TGTGCCAGCAGCGGAGGCGTAAATAGCAATCAGCCCCAGCATTTT	CASSGGVNSNQPQHF
TRBV7-2	-	TRBD1	TRBJ1-6	TGTGCCAGCAGCTCGAGGGGACAGGGAGGTTCACCCCTCCACTTT	CASSSRGQGGSPLHF
TRBV6-5	-	-	TRBJ1-5	TGTGCCAGCACGCCGGGGCTCGGGCAGCCCCAGCATTTT	CASTPGLGQPQHF
TRBV27	-	-	TRBJ1-5	TGTGCCAGCAGTATGGGGGGCGATCAGCCCCAGCATTTT	CASSMGGDQPQHF
TRBV13	-	-	TRBJ1-6	TGTGCCAGCAGCTACGGCGATTCCAACTCCTATAATTCACCCCTCCACTTT	CASSYGDSNSYNSPLHF